These 10 T cell receptor beta chains originate from one sample sequenced in a study of shared clonotypes between healthy human individuals. Profiled with immunoSEQ multiplex PCR; TCRdb holds only in-frame clones, not every one. The table lists fewer than 1 million clones, about 96% of them singletons. It was CD45RO-negative cells, positively selected for CCR7, that made up naive CD8 cells, with terminally differentiated effector memory CD45RA+ cells excluded. The sequenced sample consisted of naive CD8+ T cells sorted from blood. The receptors derive from a man between 25 and 39 years old in good health.

The chain has TRBV30 and TRBJ2-1, with 7 bases that match TRBD2. The CDR3 has 12 amino acids. CDR1 and CDR2 from the germline V gene are GTSNPN and SVGIG (reference sequence). The V and J ends lost 2 bases and 10 bases, in that order; junction bases with no gene match: 5. The CDR3 DNA is TGTGCCTGGAGTCTCCTAGCGGAAGAGCAGTTCTTC. Its translation is CAWSLLAEEQFF.

The chain uses TRBV27 and TRBJ2-3; a weak D match, TRBD2 (5 bases). Trimming stripped 5 bases from V and 3 bases from J, with 12 bases between. This CDR3 is built from 14 residues. Germline V gives CDR1 MNHEY, CDR2 SMNVEV (reference sequence). The CDR3 sequence is CASSTASGTDTQYF. In DNA, the CDR3 is TGTGCCAGCAGTACCGCCTCGGGGACAGATACGCAGTATTTT.

The chain has TRBV13 and TRBJ2-3; 9 nucleotides match TRBD1. Germline V lookup: CDR1 PRHDT, CDR2 FYEKMQ (reference sequence). The CDR3 sequence is 15 residues long. V gave up 5 bases and J gave up 4 bases; unmatched junction bases: 7. CDR3 loop: CASSQQGALSDTQYF. CDR3 nucleotide sequence: TGTGCCAGCAGCCAACAGGGGGCTCTCTCAGATACGCAGTATTTT.

The V gene is TRBV2, the J gene TRBJ2-7; D is possibly TRBD1 (6 bases). Germline V CDR1 and CDR2: SNHLY, FYNNEI. V was clipped by 3 bases and J by 2 bases, with 17 bases between them. There are 16 residues in the CDR3. The CDR3 sequence is CASSENKGHRTYEQYF. The CDR3 DNA is TGTGCCAGCAGTGAGAATAAGGGACATCGAACCTACGAGCAGTACTTC.

This chain connects TRBV27 to TRBJ1-2, with a weak D call TRBD1 (6 bases). The V gene's germline CDR1 is MNHEY and CDR2 SMNVEV (reference sequence). Deletions cut 6 bases from V and 0 bases from J, with 14 bases between. The CDR3 contains 15 residues. The CDR3 region is CASRDIGGANYGYTF. The CDR3 bases are TGTGCCAGCAGGGATATAGGGGGAGCTAACTATGGCTACACCTTC.

This chain links TRBV7-6 with TRBJ2-7; TRBD1 aligns across 7 bases. Germline lookup yields CDR1 SGHVS and CDR2 FNYEAQ. The J segment lost 2 bases and the V segment lost 4 bases, leaving 8 bases of the junction unmatched. The CDR3 spans 15 residues. CDR3 in amino acids: CASSSGTANPYEQYF. In DNA, the CDR3 is TGTGCCAGCAGCTCTGGGACAGCCAACCCCTACGAGCAGTACTTC.

The chain links TRBV7-6 to TRBJ2-1; TRBD2 matches 7 bases. The CDR3 is 16 amino acids. Germline V gene lookup returns CDR1 SGHVS and CDR2 FNYEAQ. The V segment lost 1 base and the J segment 0 bases; nucleotides outside the gene matches: 3. The CDR3 nucleotides are TGTGCCAGCAGCTTAGATGGCGGGAGCTCCTACAATGAGCAGTTCTTC. Its translation: CASSLDGGSSYNEQFF.

The J gene is TRBJ2-2, the V gene TRBV5-1, with a weak D call TRBD1 (5 bases). This CDR3 has 17 residues. From germline, CDR1 is SGHRS and CDR2 YFSETQ. V lost 2 bases and J 2 bases, leaving 16 bases between the germline ends. The DNA for the CDR3 is TGCGCCAGCAGCTTTCCAGGACAAGGGCCTAACACCGGGGAGCTGTTTTTT. Translated: CASSFPGQGPNTGELFF.

This chain links TRBV13 with TRBJ1-4, with D unclear. There are 13 residues in the CDR3. V was pared by 3 bases and J by 7 bases, with 9 bases between. Germline V lookup: CDR1 PRHDT, CDR2 FYEKMQ (reference sequence). The CDR3, as DNA: TGTGCCAGCAGCTTGGGCGCCAGTGAAAAACTGTTTTTT. Translated, it gives CASSLGASEKLFF.

The J gene is TRBJ2-1, the V gene TRBV11-2; perhaps TRBD1 as D (5 bases). CDR3 length: 15 residues. Germline V gives CDR1 SGHAT, CDR2 FQNNGV. With 0 bases removed from V and 4 bases from J, the gap between germline ends came to 10 bases. CDR3 sequence: CASSLDAQDYNEQFF. Written as DNA, the CDR3 is TGTGCCAGCAGCTTAGATGCACAGGATTACAATGAGCAGTTCTTC.